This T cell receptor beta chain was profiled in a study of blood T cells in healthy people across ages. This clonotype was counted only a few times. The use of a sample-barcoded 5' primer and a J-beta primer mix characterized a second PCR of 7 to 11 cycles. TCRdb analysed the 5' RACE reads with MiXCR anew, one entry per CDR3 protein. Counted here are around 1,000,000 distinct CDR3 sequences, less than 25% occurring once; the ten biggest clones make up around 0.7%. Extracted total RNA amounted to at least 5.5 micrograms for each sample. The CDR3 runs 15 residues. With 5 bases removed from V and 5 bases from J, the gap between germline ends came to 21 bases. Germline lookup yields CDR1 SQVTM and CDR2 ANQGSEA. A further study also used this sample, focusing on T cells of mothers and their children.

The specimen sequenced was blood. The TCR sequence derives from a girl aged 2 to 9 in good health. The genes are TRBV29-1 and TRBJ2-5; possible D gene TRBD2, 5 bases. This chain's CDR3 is CSVLPYEGDDETQYF. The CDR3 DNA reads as TGCAGCGTTCTCCCATACGAGGGAGATGATGAGACCCAGTACTTC.